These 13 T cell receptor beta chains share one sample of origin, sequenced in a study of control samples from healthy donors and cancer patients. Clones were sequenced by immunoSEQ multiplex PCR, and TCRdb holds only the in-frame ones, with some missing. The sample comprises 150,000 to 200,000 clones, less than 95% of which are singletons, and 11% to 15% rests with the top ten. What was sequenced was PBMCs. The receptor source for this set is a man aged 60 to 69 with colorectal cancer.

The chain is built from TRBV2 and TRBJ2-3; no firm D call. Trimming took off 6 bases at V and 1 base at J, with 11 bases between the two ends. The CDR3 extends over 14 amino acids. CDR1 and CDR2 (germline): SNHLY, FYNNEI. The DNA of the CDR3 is TGTGCCAGCAGAACTGATCTTGGCACAGATACGCAGTATTTT. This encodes CASRTDLGTDTQYF.

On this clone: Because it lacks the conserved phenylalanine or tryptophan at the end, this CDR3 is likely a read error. The CDR3 DNA reads as TGTGCCAGCTCACCCCCGACAGTCAACACTGAAGCTTTCCTT. It yields the protein CASSPPTVNTEAFL. The rearrangement joins TRBV18 to TRBJ1-1; D is possibly TRBD1 (5 bases). Per germline, CDR1 KGHSH and CDR2 LQKENI. Trimming shortened V by 3 bases and J by 2 bases, and 10 bases separated the two germline ends. This CDR3 has 14 amino acids.

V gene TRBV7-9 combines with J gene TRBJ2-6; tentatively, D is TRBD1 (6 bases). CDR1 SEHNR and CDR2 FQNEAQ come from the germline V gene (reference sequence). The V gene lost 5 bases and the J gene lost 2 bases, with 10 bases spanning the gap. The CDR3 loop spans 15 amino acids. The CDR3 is CASSPQGTGANVLTF. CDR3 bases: TGTGCCAGCAGCCCCCAGGGGACTGGGGCCAACGTCCTGACTTTC.

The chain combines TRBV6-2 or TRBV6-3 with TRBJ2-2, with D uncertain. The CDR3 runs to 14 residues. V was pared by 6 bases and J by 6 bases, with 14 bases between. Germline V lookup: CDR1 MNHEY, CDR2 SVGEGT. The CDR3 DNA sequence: TGTGCCAGCAGACCTCCCCCCTTCCCCGGGGAGCTGTTTTTT. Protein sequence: CASRPPPFPGELFF.

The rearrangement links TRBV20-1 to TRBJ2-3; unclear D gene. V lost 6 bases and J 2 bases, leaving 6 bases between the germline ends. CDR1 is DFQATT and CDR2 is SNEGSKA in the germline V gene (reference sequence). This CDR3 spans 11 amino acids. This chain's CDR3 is CSAEPTDTQYF. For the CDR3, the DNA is TGCAGTGCAGAGCCCACAGATACGCAGTATTTT.

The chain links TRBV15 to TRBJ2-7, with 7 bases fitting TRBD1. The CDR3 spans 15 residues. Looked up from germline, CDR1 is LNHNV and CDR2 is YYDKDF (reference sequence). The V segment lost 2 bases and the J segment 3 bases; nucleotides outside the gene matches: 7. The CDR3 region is CATSRLSRDSYEQYF. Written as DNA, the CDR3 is TGTGCCACCAGCAGACTCTCCAGGGACAGCTACGAGCAGTACTTC.

The CDR3 region is CASSLGGPGSSYEQYF. Written as DNA, the CDR3 is TGCGCCAGCAGCTTGGGGGGGCCGGGGAGCTCCTACGAGCAGTACTTC. The chain links TRBV5-1 to TRBJ2-7, with TRBD1 as a possible D gene (6 bases). V dropped 0 bases and J dropped 0 bases, with 13 bases sitting between them. In germline, CDR1 is SGHRS, CDR2 YFSETQ. The CDR3 is 16 residues long.

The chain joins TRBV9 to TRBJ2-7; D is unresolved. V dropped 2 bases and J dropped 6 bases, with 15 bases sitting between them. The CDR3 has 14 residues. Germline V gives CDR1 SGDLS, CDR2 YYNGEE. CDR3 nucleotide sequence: TGTGCCAGCAGCGTTTTGATGGGCGCTGGCGAGCAGTACTTC. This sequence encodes CASSVLMGAGEQYF.

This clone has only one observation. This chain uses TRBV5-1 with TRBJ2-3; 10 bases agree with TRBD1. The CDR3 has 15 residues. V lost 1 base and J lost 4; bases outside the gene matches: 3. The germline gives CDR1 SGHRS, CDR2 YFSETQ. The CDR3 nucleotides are TGCGCCAGCAGCTTGTGGGACAGGGGTGCAGATACGCAGTATTTT. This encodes CASSLWDRGADTQYF.

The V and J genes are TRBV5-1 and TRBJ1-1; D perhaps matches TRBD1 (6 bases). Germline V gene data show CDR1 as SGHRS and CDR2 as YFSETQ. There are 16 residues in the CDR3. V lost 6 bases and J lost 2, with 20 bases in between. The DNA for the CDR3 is TGCGCCAGCACTTTCGGGAACAGGGTCTCTAACACTGAAGCTTTCTTT. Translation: CASTFGNRVSNTEAFF.

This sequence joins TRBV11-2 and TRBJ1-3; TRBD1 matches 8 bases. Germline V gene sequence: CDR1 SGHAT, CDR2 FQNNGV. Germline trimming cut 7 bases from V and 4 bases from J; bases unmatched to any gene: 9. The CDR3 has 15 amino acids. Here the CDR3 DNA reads TGTGCCAGCACCCAAGGCAGGGGGCGAGGAAACACCATATATTTT. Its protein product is CASTQGRGRGNTIYF.

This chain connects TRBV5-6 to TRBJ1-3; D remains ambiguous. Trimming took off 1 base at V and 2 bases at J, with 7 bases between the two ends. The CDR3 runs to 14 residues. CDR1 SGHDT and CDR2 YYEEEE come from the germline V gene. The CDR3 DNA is TGTGCCAGCAGCTTGTCCCTAGCTGGAAACACCATATATTTT. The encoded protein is CASSLSLAGNTIYF.

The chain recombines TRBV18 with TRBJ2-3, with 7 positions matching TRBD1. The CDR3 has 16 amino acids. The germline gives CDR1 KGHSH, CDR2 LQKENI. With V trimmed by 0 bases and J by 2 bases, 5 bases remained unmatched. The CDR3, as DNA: TGTGCCAGCTCACCACCGGGACAGCTTAACACAGATACGCAGTATTTT. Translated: CASSPPGQLNTDTQYF.